This TCR beta chain originates from a study of T cell responses to AZD1222 COVID-19 vaccine. At the level of the study: Combined were second doses at about 4 or about 12 weeks. Study observations and caveats: Increases in Spike-specific TCR breadth and depth were seen after two AZD1222 doses. Donor demographics were predominantly white British with a female majority; clonal diversity may be underestimated. Among vaccine-associated CD4 TCRs, coverage spanned spike, with dominance at 160-218 and 743-854.

V lost 2 bases, J lost 4 bases, and 2 bases stayed unmatched. The CDR3 contains 14 residues. Germline lookup yields CDR1 LNHDA and CDR2 SQIVND (reference sequence). As regards this clone: The antigen is undetermined.

Generated by immunoSEQ multiplex PCR, the TCRdb table keeps only in-frame clones and is missing some. This sample yields under 200,000 clones, of which approximately 91% are seen a single time; more than 0.75% belongs to the top ten. This clonotype was obtained from an adult in good health. This material consisted of peripheral blood, taken on day 0 of AZD1222 vaccination. This rearrangement joins TRBV19 to TRBJ2-3; 8 nucleotides match TRBD2. The CDR3 DNA reads TGTGCCAGTAGTATACGGGGGGGCCCAGATACGCAGTATTTT. Translating it yields CASSIRGGPDTQYF.